Following are 22 T cell receptor beta chains from one sample sequenced in a study of CD8 T cells in Susac syndrome. It was with random hexamers that 0.5 to 1 ug RNA was reverse transcribed. TCRdb analysed the immunoSEQ multiplex PCR reads with MiXCR anew, one entry per CDR3 protein. The data hold about 150,000 distinct CDR3 sequences, with about 90% observed a single time. The source material was CD4+ T cells from PBMCs. These receptors were taken from a human donor in good health.

V is TRBV2 and J is TRBJ1-1, with D uncertain. This CDR3 has 13 residues. V was cut by 1 base and J by 2 bases, with 5 bases left in between. The V gene's germline CDR1 is SNHLY and CDR2 FYNNEI. In DNA form, the CDR3 reads TGTGCCAGCAGTGAAGACAGTAACACTGAAGCTTTCTTT. This encodes CASSEDSNTEAFF.

The CDR3 loop reads CSAIRDTLNTEAFF. In DNA form, the CDR3 reads TGCAGTGCCATTCGGGACACTTTGAACACTGAAGCTTTCTTT. This sequence joins TRBV20-1 and TRBJ1-1, with D perhaps TRBD1 (6 bases). Deletions cut 6 bases from V and 0 bases from J, with 14 bases between. In germline, CDR1 is DFQATT, CDR2 SNEGSKA (reference sequence). This CDR3 has 14 residues.

The chain recombines TRBV18 with TRBJ2-6; D remains ambiguous. V was pared by 3 bases and J by 4 bases, with 13 bases between. Germline CDR1 is KGHSH and CDR2 is LQKENI. This CDR3 contains 16 residues. The CDR3 nucleotides read TGTGCCAGCTCACCGACCGGTACAGACGGGGCCAACGTCCTGACTTTC. Encoded protein: CASSPTGTDGANVLTF.

The chain carries TRBV6-5 and TRBJ1-1; 10 bases fit TRBD1. The trim removed 0 bases at V and 0 bases at J, leaving 4 bases unmatched. There are 17 residues in the CDR3. Per germline, CDR1 MNHEY and CDR2 SVGAGI. CDR3 amino acids: CASSYSRTGGMNTEAFF. The CDR3 nucleotides are TGTGCCAGCAGTTACTCGCGGACAGGGGGGATGAACACTGAAGCTTTCTTT.

V gene TRBV20-1 combines with J gene TRBJ2-5, with 14 nucleotides matching TRBD2. Germline trimming cut 6 bases from V and 5 bases from J; bases unmatched to any gene: 8. Germline V lookup: CDR1 DFQATT, CDR2 SNEGSKA (reference sequence). This CDR3 is built from 15 residues. CDR3 residues: CSATGTSGGRETQYF. The CDR3 DNA reads as TGCAGTGCAACAGGGACTAGCGGGGGCCGGGAGACCCAGTACTTC.

The V call is TRBV4-3, the J call TRBJ2-1, with a possible D match to TRBD1 (5 bases). Germline CDR1 LGHNA, CDR2 YSLEER. The CDR3 consists of 13 residues. Trimming removed 4 bases at V and 7 bases at J, with 11 bases between. The DNA for the CDR3 is TGCGCCAGCAGCCTTTCCCAGGGAAATGAGCAGTTCTTC. It is translated as CASSLSQGNEQFF.

The genes are TRBV27 and TRBJ2-4, with a possible D match to TRBD2 (5 bases). CDR1 and CDR2 from the germline V gene are MNHEY and SMNVEV (reference sequence). The CDR3 runs 13 residues. Trimming stripped 3 bases from V and 7 bases from J, with 10 bases between. The CDR3 here is CASSFSEGNIQYF. The CDR3 nucleotides read TGTGCCAGCAGTTTCTCCGAGGGTAACATTCAGTACTTC.

The chain recombines TRBV29-1 with TRBJ1-3; D call uncertain. From germline, CDR1 is SQVTM and CDR2 ANQGSEA. V lost 4 bases and J lost 3, with 4 bases in between. The CDR3 is 11 amino acids. The DNA for the CDR3 is TGCAGCGTTGCCAGTGGAAACACCATATATTTT. Protein product: CSVASGNTIYF.

This clonotype was seen only once. The V gene is TRBV30, the J gene TRBJ2-1, with D perhaps matching TRBD1 or TRBD2 (6 bases each). This CDR3 is 14 amino acids long. The germline CDR1 and CDR2 sequences are GTSNPN and SVGIG (reference sequence). Trimming left V 7 bases short and J 0 bases short, with 13 bases between. The CDR3 here is CASGPGASYNEQFF. The CDR3 DNA sequence: TGTGCCTCGGGTCCGGGGGCCTCCTACAATGAGCAGTTCTTC.

This rearrangement joins TRBV6-5 to TRBJ2-7; tentative D call: TRBD2 (7 bases). V was cut by 2 bases and J by 3 bases, with 17 bases left in between. The CDR3 spans 16 residues. Germline lookup yields CDR1 MNHEY and CDR2 SVGAGI. The CDR3 DNA reads TGTGCCAGCAGTTACGCGAGGGGGGGCAATTTCTACGAGCAGTACTTC. This gives the protein CASSYARGGNFYEQYF.

The rearrangement joins TRBV3-1 to TRBJ2-5; D unresolved. The CDR3 length is 15 residues. V lost 2 bases, J lost 6 bases, and 16 bases lay in between. The germline gives CDR1 LGHDT, CDR2 YNNKEL (reference sequence). In nucleotides, the CDR3 is TGTGCCAGCAGCCAAAGGTGGGATAAGGTTCAGACCCAGTACTTC. Its protein is CASSQRWDKVQTQYF.

In DNA, the CDR3 is TGTGCCAGCAGCCCCCGGACTAGCGTAGGGGTGCAGTTCTTC. Translated, it gives CASSPRTSVGVQFF. The V call is TRBV3-1, the J call TRBJ2-1, with TRBD2 identical over 9 bases. Losses at the gene ends were 4 bases for V and 12 bases for J; bases not matched to a gene: 10. Germline-derived CDR1 and CDR2 are LGHDT and YNNKEL (reference sequence). The CDR3 is made up of 14 amino acids.

This clonotype appeared a few times. CDR3 region: CSVVGGRGTDTQYF. CDR3 in DNA: TGCAGCGTTGTAGGGGGCAGGGGAACAGATACGCAGTATTTT. The V gene is TRBV29-1, the J gene TRBJ2-3, with 7 bases matching TRBD1. The length of the CDR3 is 14 residues. J gave up 3 bases and V 4 bases, and 7 bases lay outside the gene matches. Germline values: CDR1 SQVTM, CDR2 ANQGSEA.

The gene calls are TRBV20-1 and TRBJ1-3; no clear D gene. Germline CDR1 DFQATT, CDR2 SNEGSKA (reference sequence). The CDR3 totals 13 residues. Trimming pared 5 bases from V and 2 bases from J, leaving 10 bases between. The CDR3 is CSAPTSTGNTIYF. DNA for the CDR3: TGCAGTGCTCCGACATCCACTGGAAACACCATATATTTT.

This chain joins TRBV5-1 and TRBJ2-6; perhaps TRBD1 as D (6 bases). This CDR3 spans 15 amino acids. The germline CDR1 and CDR2 sequences are SGHRS and YFSETQ. Trimming pared 4 bases from V and 2 bases from J, leaving 10 bases between. Here the CDR3 DNA reads TGCGCCAGCAGCCCCGGGACAACTGGGGCCAACGTCCTGACTTTC. Its protein product is CASSPGTTGANVLTF.

The rearrangement links TRBV12-3 or TRBV12-4 to TRBJ2-2; no definite D call. Trimming removed 4 bases from V and 0 bases from J, with 6 bases in between. The CDR3 runs 14 residues. CDR3 nucleotide sequence: TGTGCCAGCAGTTCCGTCGCGAACACCGGGGAGCTGTTTTTT. It is translated as CASSSVANTGELFF.

J is TRBJ2-7 and V is TRBV5-4; D possibly corresponds to TRBD1 (6 bases). The germline V gene encodes CDR1 SGHNT and CDR2 YYREEE (reference sequence). V lost 7 bases, J lost 2 bases, and 25 bases lay in between. This CDR3 has 17 amino acids. CDR3 protein: CASSWGAGPGAAYEQYF. For the CDR3, the DNA is TGTGCCAGCTCCTGGGGTGCGGGCCCAGGGGCGGCCTACGAGCAGTACTTC.

The gene calls are TRBV12-3 or TRBV12-4 and TRBJ2-7; 7 bases are a match to TRBD1. The CDR3 loop spans 14 amino acids. The V segment lost 5 bases and the J segment 7 bases; nucleotides outside the gene matches: 11. The CDR3 region is CASSPYRGSQEQYF. The DNA for the CDR3 is TGTGCCAGCAGTCCTTACAGGGGTTCGCAAGAGCAGTACTTC.

In this sample, this clonotype turned up once. V gene TRBV29-1 combines with J gene TRBJ2-4; possibly TRBD1 or TRBD2 for D (5 bases each). The CDR3 is 14 amino acids. The V gene's germline CDR1 is SQVTM and CDR2 ANQGSEA. With 0 bases removed from V and 7 bases from J, the gap between germline ends came to 13 bases. Written as DNA, the CDR3 is TGCAGCGTTGAAGATTATGGGGGTAGGAACATTCAGTACTTC. This translates into CSVEDYGGRNIQYF.

V is TRBV7-9 and J is TRBJ1-1, with unresolved D. Trimming took off 10 bases at V and 3 bases at J, with 9 bases between the two ends. This CDR3 has 11 residues. The germline V gene encodes CDR1 SEHNR and CDR2 FQNEAQ (reference sequence). CDR3 in amino acids: CATALDTEAFF. CDR3 nucleotides: TGTGCCACTGCGTTGGACACTGAAGCTTTCTTT.

This chain joins TRBV4-1 and TRBJ1-1; no clear D gene. The germline CDR1 and CDR2 sequences are MGHRA and YSYEKL. The CDR3 totals 14 residues. Between the trimmed V and J ends, which lost 3 bases and 7 bases, there was a span of 15 bases. The CDR3 DNA follows: TGCGCCAGCAGCCACCGTGACCGTCGGGATGAAGCTTTCTTT. Amino acids: CASSHRDRRDEAFF.

This clonotype occurred once. This chain uses TRBV7-8 with TRBJ2-5; 11 nucleotides match TRBD1. The CDR3 is made up of 17 amino acids. Trimming removed 2 bases from V and 5 bases from J; junction bases left unmatched: 10. CDR1 SGHVS and CDR2 FQNEAQ come from the germline V gene. Here the CDR3 reads CASSLKSGQGARETQYF. The CDR3 DNA is TGTGCCAGCAGCTTAAAAAGTGGACAGGGGGCGCGGGAGACCCAGTACTTC.